The entry below describes one T cell receptor (beta chain). Germline V CDR1 and CDR2: LGHNA, YNFKEQ. Trimming stripped 6 bases from V and 5 bases from J, with 10 bases between. The CDR3 is 12 amino acids. As handled by the study authors: Amplifying reference gene primers gave estimates of nucleated cell counts. The assay was immunoSEQ multiplex PCR, and TCRdb's table has in-frame clones only and misses some. V, J and clone size were drawn from that table, and D and trimming were deduced from the DNA. The table lists around 300,000 clones, 75% to 95% of them singletons. This sample was taken from a study of blood T cell repertoires in COVID-19. Whole-study context: Specimens from acute and convalescent COVID-19 originated in the United States, Italy and Spain. Sources were T cells, B-cell-depleted T cells, or PBMCs; the material itself was cDNA or gDNA.

The J gene is TRBJ1-2, the V gene TRBV4-2; D call uncertain. The source is a young woman who had recovered from COVID-19. The sequenced sample was PBMCs or T cells enriched from blood (not recorded which). The CDR3 spells CASRAGRYGYTF. DNA for the CDR3: TGTGCCAGCAGGGCGGGGAGGTATGGCTACACCTTC.